Given below is one T cell receptor (beta chain) in context. The antigen remains unidentified. The junction does not match germline at one end; this may be a read error. These data come from a study of shared clonotypes between healthy human individuals. Naive CD8 cells were CD45RO-negative, positively selected for CCR7, excluding terminally differentiated effector memory CD45RA+ cells. Findings and limits, study-wide: Naive subsets, compared against memory subsets, generally had larger estimated richness values.

Libraries were prepared by immunoSEQ multiplex PCR; TCRdb keeps only in-frame clonotypes and omits some of them. The sample includes roughly 1,800,000 clones, about 95% of them seen just once. This TCR came from a man younger than 30 in good health. Sequencing was done on a sample of naive CD8+ T cells sorted from blood.

In DNA form, the CDR3 reads TGTGCCAGCAATTTCGGGGACATCGAGCTTTTT. Its translation is CASNFGDIELF. The chain joins TRBV6-1 to TRBJ1-4; a possible D gene is TRBD1 (6 bases). CDR3 length: 11 amino acids. Germline CDR1 is MNHNS and CDR2 is SASEGT.